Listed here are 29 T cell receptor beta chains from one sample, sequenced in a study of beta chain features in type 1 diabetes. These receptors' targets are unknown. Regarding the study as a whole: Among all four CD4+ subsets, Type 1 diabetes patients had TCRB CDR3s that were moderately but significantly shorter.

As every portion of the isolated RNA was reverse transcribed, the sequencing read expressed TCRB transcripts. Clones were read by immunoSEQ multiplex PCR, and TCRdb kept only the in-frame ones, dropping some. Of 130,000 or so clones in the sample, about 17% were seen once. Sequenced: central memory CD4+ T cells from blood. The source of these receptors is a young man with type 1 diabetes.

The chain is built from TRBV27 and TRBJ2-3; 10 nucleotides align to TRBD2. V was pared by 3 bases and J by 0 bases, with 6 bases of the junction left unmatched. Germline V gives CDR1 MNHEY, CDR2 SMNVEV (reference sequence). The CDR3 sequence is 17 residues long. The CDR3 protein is CASSFIAGGFSTDTQYF. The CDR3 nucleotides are TGTGCCAGCAGTTTTATAGCGGGGGGCTTTAGCACAGATACGCAGTATTTT.

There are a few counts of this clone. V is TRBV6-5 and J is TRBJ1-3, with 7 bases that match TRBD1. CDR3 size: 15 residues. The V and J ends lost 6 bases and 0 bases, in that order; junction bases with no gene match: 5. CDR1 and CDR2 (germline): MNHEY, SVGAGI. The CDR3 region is CASRRQGSSGNTIYF. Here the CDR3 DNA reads TGTGCCAGCAGACGACAGGGCTCCTCTGGAAACACCATATATTTT.

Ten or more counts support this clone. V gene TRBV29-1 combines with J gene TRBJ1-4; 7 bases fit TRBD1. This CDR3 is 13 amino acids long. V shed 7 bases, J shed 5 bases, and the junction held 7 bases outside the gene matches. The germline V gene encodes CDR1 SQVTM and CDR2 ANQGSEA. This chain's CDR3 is CSAMGQLNEKLFF. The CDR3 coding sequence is TGCAGCGCAATGGGACAGCTGAATGAAAAACTGTTTTTT.

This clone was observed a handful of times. CDR3 DNA sequence: TGTGCCAGCAGCTCAATGGGGGGTCGAGAATCACCCCTCCACTTT. Its protein is CASSSMGGRESPLHF. The chain is built from TRBV7-2 and TRBJ1-6, with a tentative D call TRBD1 (5 bases). The CDR3 sequence is 15 residues long. V dropped 4 bases and J dropped 10 bases, with 17 bases sitting between them. Germline CDR1 SGHTA, CDR2 FQGNSA.

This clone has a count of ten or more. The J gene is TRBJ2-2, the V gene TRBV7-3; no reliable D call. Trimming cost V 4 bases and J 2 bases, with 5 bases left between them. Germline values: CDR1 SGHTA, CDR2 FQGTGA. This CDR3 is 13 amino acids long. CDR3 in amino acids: CASSSLNTGELFF. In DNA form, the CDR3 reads TGTGCCAGCAGCTCCCTCAACACCGGGGAGCTGTTTTTT.

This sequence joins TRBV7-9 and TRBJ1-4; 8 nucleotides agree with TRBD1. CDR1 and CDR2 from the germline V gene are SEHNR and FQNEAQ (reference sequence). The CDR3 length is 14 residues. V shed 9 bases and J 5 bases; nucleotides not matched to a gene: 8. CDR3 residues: CASGSGGSNEKLFF. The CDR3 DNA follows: TGTGCCAGTGGGTCAGGGGGCTCGAATGAAAAACTGTTTTTT.

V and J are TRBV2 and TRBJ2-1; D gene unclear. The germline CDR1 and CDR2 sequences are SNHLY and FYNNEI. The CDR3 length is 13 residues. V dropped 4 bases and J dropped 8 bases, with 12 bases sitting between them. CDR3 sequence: CASSGPRWYEQFF. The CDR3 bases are TGTGCCAGCAGTGGGCCCAGATGGTATGAGCAGTTCTTC. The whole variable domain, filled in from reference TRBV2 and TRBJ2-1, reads EPEVTQTPSHQVTQMGQEVILRCVPISNHLYFYWYRQILGQKVEFLVSFYNNEISEKSEIFDDQFSVERPDGSNFTLKIRSTKLEDSAMYFCASSGPRWYEQFFGPGTRLTVL.

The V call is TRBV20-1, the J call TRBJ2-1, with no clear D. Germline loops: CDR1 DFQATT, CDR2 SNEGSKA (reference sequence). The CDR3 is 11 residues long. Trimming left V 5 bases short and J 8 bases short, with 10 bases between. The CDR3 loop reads CSARALDEQFF. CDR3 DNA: TGCAGTGCTCGGGCCTTGGATGAGCAGTTCTTC.

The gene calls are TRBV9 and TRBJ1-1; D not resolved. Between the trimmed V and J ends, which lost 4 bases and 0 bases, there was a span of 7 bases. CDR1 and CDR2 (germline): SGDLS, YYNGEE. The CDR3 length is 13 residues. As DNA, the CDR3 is TGTGCCAGCAGCTCTCAGATGAACACTGAAGCTTTCTTT. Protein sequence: CASSSQMNTEAFF.

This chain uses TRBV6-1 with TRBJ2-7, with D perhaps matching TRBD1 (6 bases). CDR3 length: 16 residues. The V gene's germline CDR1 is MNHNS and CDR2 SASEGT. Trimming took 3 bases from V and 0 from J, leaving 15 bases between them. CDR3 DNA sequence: TGTGCCAGCAGTGATCCTGGACAGTCCTACTCCTACGAGCAGTACTTC. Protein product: CASSDPGQSYSYEQYF.

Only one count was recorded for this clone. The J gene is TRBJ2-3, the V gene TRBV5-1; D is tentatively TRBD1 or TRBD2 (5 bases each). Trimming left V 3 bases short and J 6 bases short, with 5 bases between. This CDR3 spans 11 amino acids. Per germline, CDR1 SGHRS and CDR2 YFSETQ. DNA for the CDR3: TGCGCCAGCAGCTGGGGGGATACGCAGTATTTT. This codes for CASSWGDTQYF.

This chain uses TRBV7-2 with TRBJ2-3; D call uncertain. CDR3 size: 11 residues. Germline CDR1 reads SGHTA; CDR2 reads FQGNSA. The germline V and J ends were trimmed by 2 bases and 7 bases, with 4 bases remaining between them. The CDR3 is CASSLLYTQYF. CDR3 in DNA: TGTGCCAGCAGCTTATTGTATACGCAGTATTTT.

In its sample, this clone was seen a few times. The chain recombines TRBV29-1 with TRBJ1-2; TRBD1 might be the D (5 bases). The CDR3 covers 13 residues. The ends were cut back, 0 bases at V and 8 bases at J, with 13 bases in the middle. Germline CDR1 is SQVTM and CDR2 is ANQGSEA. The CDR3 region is CSVEDPQRGGYTF. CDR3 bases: TGCAGCGTTGAAGATCCGCAAAGGGGAGGCTACACCTTC.

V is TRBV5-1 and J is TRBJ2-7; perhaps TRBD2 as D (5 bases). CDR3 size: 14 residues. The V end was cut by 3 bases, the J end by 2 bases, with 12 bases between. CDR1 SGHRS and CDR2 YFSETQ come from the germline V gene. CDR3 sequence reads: CASSSLGGPYEQYF. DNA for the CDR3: TGCGCCAGCAGCTCCCTTGGCGGGCCCTACGAGCAGTACTTC.

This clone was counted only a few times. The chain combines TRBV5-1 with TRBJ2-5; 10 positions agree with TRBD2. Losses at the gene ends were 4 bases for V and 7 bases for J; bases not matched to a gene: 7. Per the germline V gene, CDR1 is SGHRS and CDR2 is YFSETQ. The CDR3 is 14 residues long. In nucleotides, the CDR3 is TGCGCCAGCAGCCCCGGGACTAGCGAAGGGACCCAGTACTTC. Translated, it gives CASSPGTSEGTQYF. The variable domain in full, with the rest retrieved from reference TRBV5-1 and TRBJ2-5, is KAGVTQTPRYLIKTRGQQVTLSCSPISGHRSVSWYQQTPGQGLQFLFEYFSETQRNKGNFPGRFSGRQFSNSRSEMNVSTLELGDSALYLCASSPGTSEGTQYFGPGTRLLVL.

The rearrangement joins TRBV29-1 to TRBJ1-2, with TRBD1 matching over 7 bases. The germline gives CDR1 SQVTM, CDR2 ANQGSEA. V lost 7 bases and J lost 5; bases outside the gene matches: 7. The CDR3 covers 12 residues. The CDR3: CSGLRGSYGYTF. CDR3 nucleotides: TGCAGCGGCCTCAGGGGGTCTTATGGCTACACCTTC.

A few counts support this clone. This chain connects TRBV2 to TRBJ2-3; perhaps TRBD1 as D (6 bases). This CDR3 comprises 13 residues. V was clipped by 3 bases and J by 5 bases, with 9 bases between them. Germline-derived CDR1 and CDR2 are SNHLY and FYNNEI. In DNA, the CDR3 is TGTGCCAGCAGTGAGAACAGGGAAGATACGCAGTATTTT. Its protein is CASSENREDTQYF. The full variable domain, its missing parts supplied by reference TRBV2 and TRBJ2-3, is EPEVTQTPSHQVTQMGQEVILRCVPISNHLYFYWYRQILGQKVEFLVSFYNNEISEKSEIFDDQFSVERPDGSNFTLKIRSTKLEDSAMYFCASSENREDTQYFGPGTRLTVL.

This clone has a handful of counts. DNA for the CDR3: TGTGCCAGCAGCGCCCCGATGGGGGGCGTCAATGGCTACACCTTC. This codes for CASSAPMGGVNGYTF. This chain uses TRBV9 with TRBJ1-2; the D gene is possibly TRBD1 (6 bases). Germline V lookup: CDR1 SGDLS, CDR2 YYNGEE. Trimming removed 3 bases at V and 6 bases at J, with 18 bases between. The length of the CDR3 is 15 residues.

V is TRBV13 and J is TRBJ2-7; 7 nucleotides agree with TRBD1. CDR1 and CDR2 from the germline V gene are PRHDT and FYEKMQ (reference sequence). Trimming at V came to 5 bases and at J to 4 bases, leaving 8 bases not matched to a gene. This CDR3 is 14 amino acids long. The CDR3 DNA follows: TGTGCCAGCAGCCTAAGACAGGGTCGGTACGAGCAGTACTTC. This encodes CASSLRQGRYEQYF.

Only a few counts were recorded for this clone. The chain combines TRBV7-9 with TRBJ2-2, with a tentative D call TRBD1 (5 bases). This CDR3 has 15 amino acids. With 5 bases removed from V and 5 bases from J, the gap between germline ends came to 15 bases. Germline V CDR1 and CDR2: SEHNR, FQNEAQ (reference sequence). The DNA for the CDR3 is TGTGCCAGCAGCCCTGACAGCCCCCAGACCGGGGAGCTGTTTTTT. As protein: CASSPDSPQTGELFF.

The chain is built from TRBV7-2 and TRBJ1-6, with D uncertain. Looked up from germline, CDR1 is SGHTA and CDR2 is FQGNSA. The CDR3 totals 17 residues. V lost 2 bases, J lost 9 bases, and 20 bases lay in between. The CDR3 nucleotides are TGTGCCAGCAGCTTATTCTGGACCAACCAGAGGAGTTCACCCCTCCACTTT. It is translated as CASSLFWTNQRSSPLHF. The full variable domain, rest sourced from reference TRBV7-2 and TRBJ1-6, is GAGVSQSPSNKVTEKGKDVELRCDPISGHTALYWYRQSLGQGLEFLIYFQGNSAPDKSGLPSDRFSAERTGGSVSTLTIQRTQQEDSAVYLCASSLFWTNQRSSPLHFGNGTRLTVT.

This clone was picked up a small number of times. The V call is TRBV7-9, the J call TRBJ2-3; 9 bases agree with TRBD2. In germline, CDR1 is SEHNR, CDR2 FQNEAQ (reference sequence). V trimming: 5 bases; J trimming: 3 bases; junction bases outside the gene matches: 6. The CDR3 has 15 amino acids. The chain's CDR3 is CASSQAGGDTDTQYF. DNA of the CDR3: TGTGCCAGCAGCCAAGCGGGGGGAGATACAGATACGCAGTATTTT.

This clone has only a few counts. Here the CDR3 DNA reads TGTGCCAGCAGCACCGGGACTAGCGGGGGGGCGAGGAATGAGCAGTTCTTC. As protein: CASSTGTSGGARNEQFF. V is TRBV7-8 and J is TRBJ2-1, with 16 bases lining up with TRBD2. CDR1 and CDR2 (germline): SGHVS, FQNEAQ. The CDR3 length is 17 residues. V lost 5 bases to trimming and J lost 7 bases; unmatched junction nucleotides: 8.

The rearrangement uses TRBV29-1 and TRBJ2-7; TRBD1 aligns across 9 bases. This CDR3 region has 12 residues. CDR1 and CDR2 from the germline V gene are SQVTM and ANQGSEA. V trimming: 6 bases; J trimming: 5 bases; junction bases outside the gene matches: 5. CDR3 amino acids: CSVGQGSHEQYF. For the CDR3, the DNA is TGCAGCGTCGGACAGGGGTCCCACGAGCAGTACTTC.

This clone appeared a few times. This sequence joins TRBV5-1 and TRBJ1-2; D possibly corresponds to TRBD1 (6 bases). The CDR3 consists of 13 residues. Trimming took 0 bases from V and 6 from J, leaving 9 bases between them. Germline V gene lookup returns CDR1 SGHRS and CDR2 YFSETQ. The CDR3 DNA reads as TGCGCCAGCAGCTTGGGGACAGTGGATGGCTACACCTTC. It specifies CASSLGTVDGYTF.

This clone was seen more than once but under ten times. CDR3 nucleotides: TGTGCCAGCAGCGAGGTGCCAGGGGTCCCAAAGCAGTTCTTC. This sequence encodes CASSEVPGVPKQFF. The rearrangement joins TRBV9 to TRBJ2-1, with D maybe TRBD1 (6 bases). CDR3 length: 14 residues. Germline CDR1 is SGDLS and CDR2 is YYNGEE. The germline V and J ends were trimmed by 3 bases and 11 bases, with 18 bases remaining between them.

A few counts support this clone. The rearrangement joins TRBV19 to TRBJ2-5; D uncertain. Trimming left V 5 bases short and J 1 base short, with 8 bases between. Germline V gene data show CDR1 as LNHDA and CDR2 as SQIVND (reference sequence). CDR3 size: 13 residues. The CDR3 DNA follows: TGTGCCAGTAGTTCAATGTCCCAAGAGACCCAGTACTTC. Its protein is CASSSMSQETQYF.

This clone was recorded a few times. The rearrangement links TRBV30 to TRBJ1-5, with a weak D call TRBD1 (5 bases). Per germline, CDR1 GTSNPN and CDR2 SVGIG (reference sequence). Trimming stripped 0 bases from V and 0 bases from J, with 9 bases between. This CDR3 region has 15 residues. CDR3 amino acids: CAWSVPGSSNQPQHF. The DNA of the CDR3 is TGTGCCTGGAGTGTACCAGGGAGTAGCAATCAGCCCCAGCATTTT.

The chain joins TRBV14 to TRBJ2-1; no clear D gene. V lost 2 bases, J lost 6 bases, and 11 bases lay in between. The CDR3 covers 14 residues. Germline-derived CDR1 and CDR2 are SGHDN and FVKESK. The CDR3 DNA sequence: TGTGCCAGCAGCCAAATGGACCCGACCAATGAGCAGTTCTTC. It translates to CASSQMDPTNEQFF.